Below are 15 T cell receptor beta chains sequenced from a single sample in a study of blood T cell repertoires in COVID-19. The data were produced by immunoSEQ multiplex PCR, yet TCRdb's version contains in-frame clones alone and is incomplete. This sample carries over 200,000 clones, about nine tenths of them seen once, and the ten largest clones take around 9.1%. The sample was peripheral blood. Source of these receptors: a man aged 35 to 55 who had recovered from COVID-19.

The chain carries TRBV5-1 and TRBJ2-7; TRBD1 matches at 7 bases. There are 15 residues in the CDR3. Germline CDR1 reads SGHRS; CDR2 reads YFSETQ. The trim removed 0 bases at V and 1 base at J, leaving 4 bases unmatched. This chain's CDR3 is CASSLVGGWSYEQYF. CDR3 bases: TGCGCCAGCAGCTTGGTAGGGGGCTGGTCCTACGAGCAGTACTTC. Combining the CDR3 with reference TRBV5-1 and TRBJ2-7 gives the whole variable domain KAGVTQTPRYLIKTRGQQVTLSCSPISGHRSVSWYQQTPGQGLQFLFEYFSETQRNKGNFPGRFSGRQFSNSRSEMNVSTLELGDSALYLCASSLVGGWSYEQYFGPGTRLTVT.

The V gene is TRBV30, the J gene TRBJ2-1; 7 positions match TRBD2. Germline V gene sequence: CDR1 GTSNPN, CDR2 SVGIG (reference sequence). The CDR3 totals 13 residues. Unmatched junction bases numbered 8, after V lost 2 bases and J lost 10 bases. The CDR3 spells CAWSHVAGREQFF. The DNA for the CDR3 is TGTGCCTGGAGTCACGTAGCGGGCCGGGAGCAGTTCTTC.

This chain connects TRBV21-1 to TRBJ2-1; the DNA was not used to check the table's D call, TRBD2. TRBV21-1 is a pseudogene. There are 17 residues in the CDR3. The CDR3 reads CASSRDRTSGAYNEQFF. CDR3 coding DNA: TGTGCCAGCAGCAGAGACCGGACTAGCGGAGCCTACAATGAGCAGTTCTTC.

The CDR3 DNA reads TGTGCCAGCAGTACAGGGAATGAGCAGTTCTTC. It encodes CASSTGNEQFF. The genes are TRBV12-3 or TRBV12-4 and TRBJ2-1; tentatively, D is TRBD1 (6 bases). V was clipped by 5 bases and J by 7 bases, with 6 bases between them. The length of the CDR3 is 11 residues.

This clone was recorded once. The V gene is TRBV11-2, the J gene TRBJ1-1; TRBD1 aligns across 9 bases. This CDR3 contains 15 residues. Trimming took 4 bases from V and 6 from J; bases not matched to a gene: 9. Germline CDR1 and CDR2: SGHAT and FQNNGV. CDR3 DNA sequence: TGTGCCAGCAGCTCTAGGCGACAGGGGGGTTCTGAAGCTTTCTTT. Its translation is CASSSRRQGGSEAFF. The full variable domain, its missing parts supplied by reference TRBV11-2 and TRBJ1-1, is EAGVAQSPRYKIIEKRQSVAFWCNPISGHATLYWYQQILGQGPKLLIQFQNNGVVDDSQLPKDRFSAERLKGVDSTLKIQPAKLEDSAVYLCASSSRRQGGSEAFFGQGTRLTVV.

As for this clone: Compared with germline, one end of the junction differs, possibly owing to a read error. The chain uses TRBV9 and TRBJ1-2; D gene uncertain. Germline V lookup: CDR1 SGDLS, CDR2 YYNGEE. There are 8 residues in the CDR3. The CDR3 loop reads CASSERNF. CDR3 coding DNA: TGTGCCAGCAGCGAGAGGAACTTC.

The chain recombines TRBV9 with TRBJ2-1, with TRBD2 matching 7 bases. After removal of 0 bases from V and 8 bases from J, the junction contained 14 bases not matched to a gene. Per germline, CDR1 SGDLS and CDR2 YYNGEE. The CDR3 runs 17 residues. CDR3 protein: CASSVDGPSGLSDEQFF. DNA of the CDR3: TGTGCCAGCAGCGTAGACGGCCCTAGCGGACTTTCGGATGAGCAGTTCTTC. The complete variable domain, with remaining parts taken from reference TRBV9 and TRBJ2-1, reads DSGVTQTPKHLITATGQRVTLRCSPRSGDLSVYWYQQSLDQGLQFLIQYYNGEERAKGNILERFSAQQFPDLHSELNLSSLELGDSALYFCASSVDGPSGLSDEQFFGPGTRLTVL.

The chain joins TRBV6-5 to TRBJ2-7; D is unclear. Trimming removed 6 bases from V and 5 bases from J, with 14 bases in between. This CDR3 has 13 amino acids. Germline assignment: CDR1 MNHEY and CDR2 SVGAGI. CDR3 nucleotides: TGTGCCAGCAGAACCAATGGTGGGCACGAGCAGTACTTC. Translating it yields CASRTNGGHEQYF.

The chain uses TRBV7-3 and TRBJ2-5, with 10 bases lining up with TRBD1. The CDR3 covers 16 residues. V trimming: 5 bases; J trimming: 1 base; junction bases outside the gene matches: 7. Germline V gene lookup returns CDR1 SGHTA and CDR2 FQGTGA. CDR3 in amino acids: CASSPLTGGLQETQYF. CDR3 nucleotides: TGTGCCAGCAGCCCCCTGACAGGGGGCCTCCAAGAGACCCAGTACTTC.

The chain joins TRBV3-1 (or the pseudogene TRBV3-2) to TRBJ1-3, with TRBD1 matching over 7 bases. Losses at the gene ends were 6 bases for V and 4 bases for J; bases not matched to a gene: 9. The CDR3 totals 15 residues. Germline lookup yields CDR1 LGHDT and CDR2 YNNKEL (reference sequence). CDR3 sequence (DNA): TGTGCCAGCAGTCATAGCGGGACAGCCGGAAACACCATATATTTT. It encodes CASSHSGTAGNTIYF.

This sequence joins TRBV5-1 and TRBJ2-5; 9 bases fit TRBD1. The CDR3 covers 15 residues. Germline trimming cut 2 bases from V and 4 bases from J; bases unmatched to any gene: 6. Germline lookup yields CDR1 SGHRS and CDR2 YFSETQ. In DNA, the CDR3 is TGCGCCAGCAGCTTTGGGACAGGGATTGTAGAGACCCAGTACTTC. This sequence encodes CASSFGTGIVETQYF.

V is TRBV28 and J is TRBJ2-5; unclear D gene. This CDR3 is 11 amino acids long. The V end was cut by 4 bases, the J end by 3 bases, with 3 bases between. The germline V gene has CDR1 MDHEN and CDR2 SYDVKM. The CDR3, as DNA: TGTGCCAGCAGTTCCGAAGAGACCCAGTACTTC. Translating it yields CASSSEETQYF.

About this clone itself: A junction boundary mismatches the germline segment, possibly from a read error. The V and J genes are TRBV7-9 and TRBJ1-1; D is ambiguous. This CDR3 is 11 amino acids long. The germline gives CDR1 SEHNR, CDR2 FQNEAQ (reference sequence). The CDR3 loop reads CASSSGSIEIF. CDR3 sequence (DNA): TGTGCCAGCAGCTCGGGGTCCATTGAGATCTTT. The full variable domain, completed using reference TRBV7-9 and TRBJ1-1, is DTGVSQNPRHKITKRGQNVTFRCDPISEHNRLYWYRQTLGQGPEFLTYFQNEAQLEKSRLLSDRFSAERPKGSFSTLEIQRTEQGDSAMYLCASSSGSIEIFGQGTRLTVV.

This clone has more than one count but fewer than ten. The rearrangement links TRBV2 to TRBJ1-4; a possible D gene is TRBD1 (6 bases). Germline-derived CDR1 and CDR2 are SNHLY and FYNNEI. The CDR3 is made up of 13 amino acids. Trimming left V 7 bases short and J 8 bases short, with 14 bases between. The CDR3 here is CASKGGAVEKLFF. The CDR3 bases are TGTGCCAGCAAGGGGGGGGCTGTCGAAAAACTGTTTTTT.

The chain has TRBV27 and TRBJ1-2, with D unclear. Germline CDR1 is MNHEY and CDR2 is SMNVEV (reference sequence). Trimming removed 5 bases at V and 2 bases at J, with 9 bases between. There are 13 residues in the CDR3. CDR3 coding DNA: TGTGCCAGCAGTAACAGCCAGAACTATGGCTACACCTTC. It yields the protein CASSNSQNYGYTF.